The next 32 T cell receptor beta chains were all read from a single sample in a study of OX40 agonist ivuxolimab in advanced cancers. The repertoire was sequenced with immunoSEQ multiplex PCR; TCRdb's copy has only in-frame clones and lacks some. The sample yields roughly 72,000 clones, approximately 84% seen once. This specimen consisted of CD4+ or CD8+ T cells sorted from blood, obtained in a trial of the OX40 agonist ivuxolimab. Receptor source: an adult with an advanced solid tumor such as melanoma, head and neck, liver or kidney cancer.

The V and J genes are TRBV11-2 and TRBJ1-1; 10 nucleotides line up with TRBD1. J lost 0 bases, V lost 5 bases, and 6 bases had no gene match. This CDR3 spans 16 amino acids. In germline, CDR1 is SGHAT, CDR2 FQNNGV. CDR3: CASSDPGQGMNTEAFF. CDR3 sequence (DNA): TGTGCCAGCAGCGATCCGGGACAGGGGATGAACACTGAAGCTTTCTTT.

This clone ranks as medium-sized. J is TRBJ2-7 and V is TRBV18; D remains unclear. Trimming took off 3 bases at V and 4 bases at J, with 7 bases between the two ends. Germline values: CDR1 KGHSH, CDR2 LQKENI. This CDR3 region has 12 residues. The CDR3 sequence: CASSPTKYEQYF. CDR3 in DNA: TGTGCCAGCTCACCGACAAAATACGAGCAGTACTTC. Together with reference TRBV18 and TRBJ2-7, the CDR3 gives the full variable domain: NAGVMQNPRHLVRRRGQEARLRCSPMKGHSHVYWYRQLPEEGLKFMVYLQKENIIDESGMPKERFSAEFPKEGPSILRIQQVVRGDSAAYFCASSPTKYEQYFGPGTRLTVT.

The chain joins TRBV6-1 to TRBJ1-3; D not certain. V was clipped by 4 bases and J by 3 bases, with 7 bases between them. CDR3 length: 13 residues. Germline V CDR1 and CDR2: MNHNS, SASEGT. CDR3 DNA sequence: TGTGCCAGCAGTGGGGAGGGTGGAAACACCATATATTTT. Amino acids: CASSGEGGNTIYF.

This clone rates as medium-sized. This chain uses TRBV28 with TRBJ1-1; D is ambiguous. The CDR3 spans 12 residues. The V and J ends lost 5 bases and 5 bases respectively, with 9 bases between them. Per the germline V gene, CDR1 is MDHEN and CDR2 is SYDVKM. The CDR3 DNA reads as TGTGCCAGCAGTCTGATAAGGACTGAAGCTTTCTTT. Residues: CASSLIRTEAFF.

V and J are TRBV5-6 and TRBJ1-1; D ambiguous. CDR3 length: 16 amino acids. V shed 3 bases and J shed 3 bases, with 18 bases lying between them. Germline-derived CDR1 and CDR2 are SGHDT and YYEEEE. The CDR3, as DNA: TGTGCCAGCAGCTCATTCTGGGGAGGGTCCGACACTGAAGCTTTCTTT. Its translation: CASSSFWGGSDTEAFF.

This clone was detected only once. This chain connects TRBV5-4 to TRBJ1-4, with D perhaps TRBD1 (5 bases). In germline, CDR1 is SGHNT, CDR2 YYREEE (reference sequence). The V and J ends lost 7 bases and 3 bases respectively, with 16 bases between them. The CDR3 sequence is 15 residues long. The CDR3 protein is CASSVGGGANEKLFF. The CDR3 DNA reads as TGTGCCAGCTCGGTCGGAGGAGGGGCTAATGAAAAACTGTTTTTT. Drawing the rest from reference TRBV5-4 and TRBJ1-4, the complete variable domain is ETGVTQSPTHLIKTRGQQVTLRCSSQSGHNTVSWYQQALGQGPQFIFQYYREEENGRGNFPPRFSGLQFPNYSSELNVNALELDDSALYLCASSVGGGANEKLFFGSGTQLSVL.

The V call is TRBV2, the J call TRBJ2-1; D possibly matches TRBD1 or TRBD2 (5 bases each). Trimming took 2 bases from V and 2 from J, leaving 13 bases between them. The V gene's germline CDR1 is SNHLY and CDR2 FYNNEI. This CDR3 has 16 residues. CDR3 in amino acids: CASSEMMGVPYNEQFF. The CDR3 nucleotides are TGTGCCAGCAGTGAAATGATGGGGGTACCCTACAATGAGCAGTTCTTC.

This chain joins TRBV5-1 and TRBJ1-2; D ambiguous. The V gene's germline CDR1 is SGHRS and CDR2 YFSETQ. The CDR3 spans 14 residues. The germline V and J ends were trimmed by 0 bases and 0 bases, with 6 bases remaining between them. This CDR3 is CASSLAPANYGYTF. CDR3 DNA: TGCGCCAGCAGCTTGGCTCCAGCTAACTATGGCTACACCTTC.

The rearrangement joins TRBV15 to TRBJ2-1; 10 bases line up with TRBD2. The CDR3 sequence is 18 residues long. V trimming: 1 base; J trimming: 8 bases; junction bases outside the gene matches: 14. Germline CDR1 and CDR2: LNHNV and YYDKDF (reference sequence). The CDR3 loop is CATSRGTSGIGGIDEQFF. The DNA of the CDR3 is TGTGCCACCAGCAGAGGTACTAGCGGGATTGGCGGTATTGATGAGCAGTTCTTC.

CDR3 sequence: CASSFNIEQYF. The CDR3 DNA is TGTGCCAGCAGCTTCAACATCGAGCAGTACTTC. The rearrangement links TRBV11-2 to TRBJ2-7; unclear D gene. Germline V gives CDR1 SGHAT, CDR2 FQNNGV. Trimming stripped 3 bases from V and 6 bases from J, with 6 bases between. This CDR3 has 11 residues.

The chain couples TRBV19 to TRBJ1-5; 10 bases agree with TRBD1. This CDR3 region has 16 residues. The V gene end was trimmed by 1 base and the J gene end by 3 bases; junction bases not matched to a gene: 3. Per the germline V gene, CDR1 is LNHDA and CDR2 is SQIVND (reference sequence). The CDR3 DNA follows: TGTGCCAGTAGTATAGGGGACAGGGGTTTCAATCAGCCCCAGCATTTT. Its protein product is CASSIGDRGFNQPQHF. Filled out from reference TRBV19 and TRBJ1-5, the complete variable domain reads DGGITQSPKYLFRKEGQNVTLSCEQNLNHDAMYWYRQDPGQGLRLIYYSQIVNDFQKGDIAEGYSVSREKKESFPLTVTSAQKNPTAFYLCASSIGDRGFNQPQHFGDGTRLSIL.

This clone appeared a single time. The chain employs TRBV11-3 and TRBJ2-1; 9 nucleotides agree with TRBD2. V lost 3 bases to trimming and J lost 9 bases; unmatched junction nucleotides: 6. The CDR3 consists of 14 residues. The V gene's germline CDR1 is SGHNT and CDR2 YENEEA. The CDR3: CASSLPLSGGEQFF. The CDR3 DNA follows: TGTGCCAGCAGCTTGCCCCTTAGCGGGGGTGAGCAGTTCTTC. Using reference TRBV11-3 and TRBJ2-1 for the parts outside the CDR3, the full variable domain is EAGVVQSPRYKIIEKKQPVAFWCNPISGHNTLYWYLQNLGQGPELLIRYENEEAVDDSQLPKDRFSAERLKGVDSTLKIQPAELGDSAVYLCASSLPLSGGEQFFGPGTRLTVL.

Concerning this clone itself: Given a much more abundant clone one base away, this may be a read error. The genes are TRBV7-6 and TRBJ2-7, with D hard to call. V lost 3 bases and J lost 3, with 3 bases in between. This CDR3 comprises 11 residues. Germline CDR1 SGHVS, CDR2 FNYEAQ. CDR3 in DNA: TGTGCCAGCAGCTTCCTCTACGAGCAGTACTTC. This gives the protein CASSFLYEQYF.

This clone was counted ten times or more. The J gene is TRBJ1-6, the V gene TRBV2; no clear D gene. Germline CDR1 reads SNHLY; CDR2 reads FYNNEI. The V end lost 8 bases, the J end lost 1 base, and 15 bases lay between the germline ends. CDR3 length: 16 amino acids. In DNA form, the CDR3 reads TGTGCCAGCCAATCGGGAAGAGGATCCTATAATTCACCCCTCCACTTT. Protein: CASQSGRGSYNSPLHF.

The rearrangement uses TRBV23-1 and TRBJ1-1; 9 bases fit TRBD1. TRBV23-1 counts as an open reading frame of uncertain function. The trim removed 5 bases at V and 4 bases at J, leaving 14 bases unmatched. The CDR3 length is 17 residues. The CDR3 protein is CASSSGRTGALPTEAFF. Here the CDR3 DNA reads TGCGCCAGCAGTTCGGGAAGGACAGGGGCGCTTCCCACTGAAGCTTTCTTT.

The chain links TRBV27 to TRBJ1-2; 7 bases agree with TRBD1. This CDR3 is built from 15 residues. The V and J ends lost 5 bases and 4 bases, in that order; junction bases with no gene match: 10. Germline V gives CDR1 MNHEY, CDR2 SMNVEV (reference sequence). In DNA, the CDR3 is TGTGCCAGCAGTGCAGACAGGGCGAGGGGCTATGGCTACACCTTC. Protein: CASSADRARGYGYTF.

The chain is built from TRBV7-9 and TRBJ1-1; D is ambiguous. The germline CDR1 and CDR2 sequences are SEHNR and FQNEAQ (reference sequence). Trimming removed 5 bases from V and 1 base from J, with 5 bases in between. CDR3 length: 12 residues. CDR3 DNA sequence: TGTGCCAGCAGCCCCCAGAACACTGAAGCTTTCTTT. It yields the protein CASSPQNTEAFF. The full variable domain, with the rest looked up from reference TRBV7-9 and TRBJ1-1, is DTGVSQNPRHKITKRGQNVTFRCDPISEHNRLYWYRQTLGQGPEFLTYFQNEAQLEKSRLLSDRFSAERPKGSFSTLEIQRTEQGDSAMYLCASSPQNTEAFFGQGTRLTVV.

The chain links TRBV7-8 to TRBJ2-7; D possibly corresponds to TRBD2 (7 bases). Germline CDR1 SGHVS, CDR2 FQNEAQ. The CDR3 length is 14 residues. V was cut by 4 bases and J by 1 base, with 11 bases left in between. CDR3 loop: CASSSGGLSYEQYF. In nucleotides, the CDR3 is TGTGCCAGCAGCTCGGGGGGCCTATCCTACGAGCAGTACTTC.

The genes are TRBV5-1 and TRBJ2-3; 12 nucleotides align to TRBD2. CDR3 size: 14 residues. The germline V gene encodes CDR1 SGHRS and CDR2 YFSETQ. After removal of 5 bases from V and 4 bases from J, the junction contained 2 bases not matched to a gene. CDR3: CASRTSGSSDTQYF. CDR3 DNA sequence: TGCGCCAGCAGGACTAGCGGGAGCTCAGATACGCAGTATTTT.

This chain links TRBV19 with TRBJ1-2; 7 bases are shared with TRBD1. Germline V gives CDR1 LNHDA, CDR2 SQIVND (reference sequence). The CDR3 totals 15 residues. V lost 5 bases, J lost 4 bases, and 10 bases stayed unmatched. This CDR3 is CASSLGTVAPYGYTF. The CDR3, as DNA: TGTGCCAGTAGTCTTGGGACAGTAGCGCCCTATGGCTACACCTTC.

The V call is TRBV7-7, the J call TRBJ1-4, with 7 nucleotides matching TRBD1. In germline, CDR1 is SSHAT, CDR2 FNYEAQ (reference sequence). Unmatched junction bases numbered 6, after V lost 1 base and J lost 7 bases. CDR3 length: 15 amino acids. The DNA for the CDR3 is TGTGCCAGCAGCTTAGGACAGGGATCTGCTGAAAAACTGTTTTTT. Translating gives CASSLGQGSAEKLFF.

This clone was counted between two and nine times. The chain has TRBV19 and TRBJ1-2; D is uncertain. CDR1 and CDR2 (germline): LNHDA, SQIVND (reference sequence). This CDR3 region has 14 residues. V lost 9 bases and J 8 bases, leaving 22 bases between the germline ends. This CDR3 is CASHTVDRSKGYTF. The DNA for the CDR3 is TGTGCCAGCCATACTGTAGACCGTTCGAAAGGCTACACCTTC.

This clone was counted once. One end of the junction does not line up with germline, which may come from a read error. V usage is TRBV5-6 and J usage is TRBJ2-2; 7 nucleotides align to TRBD1. The CDR3 totals 13 residues. Germline V lookup: CDR1 SGHDT, CDR2 YYEEEE. CDR3 residues: CASSFTGAGEPFF. The CDR3 nucleotides are TGTGCCAGCAGCTTTACAGGGGCCGGGGAGCCGTTTTTT.

This rearrangement joins TRBV11-1 to TRBJ2-7; TRBD1 is a possible D gene (6 bases). Germline V CDR1 and CDR2: SGHAT, FQDESV (reference sequence). The CDR3 has 13 residues. V lost 4 bases and J 5 bases, leaving 12 bases between the germline ends. The DNA for the CDR3 is TGTGCCAGCAGCTGGGTACAGGGTAACGAGCAGTACTTC. Translated: CASSWVQGNEQYF.

The chain joins TRBV28 to TRBJ2-1; D is ambiguous. Per the germline V gene, CDR1 is MDHEN and CDR2 is SYDVKM. V was pared by 2 bases and J by 6 bases, with 8 bases between. The CDR3 extends over 13 amino acids. This CDR3 is CASSLTQPNEQFF. The CDR3 DNA follows: TGTGCCAGCAGTTTAACACAGCCCAATGAGCAGTTCTTC.

The chain has TRBV19 and TRBJ1-5; weak D call: TRBD1 (6 bases). The CDR3 consists of 17 residues. Germline-derived CDR1 and CDR2 are LNHDA and SQIVND (reference sequence). V lost 9 bases and J 5 bases, leaving 26 bases between the germline ends. The CDR3 DNA sequence: TGTGCCAGCAACGGGGGGGGCCGAACCGGGAGTTATCAGCCCCAGCATTTT. Its translation: CASNGGGRTGSYQPQHF. Looking up the rest from reference TRBV19 and TRBJ1-5 gives the full variable domain: DGGITQSPKYLFRKEGQNVTLSCEQNLNHDAMYWYRQDPGQGLRLIYYSQIVNDFQKGDIAEGYSVSREKKESFPLTVTSAQKNPTAFYLCASNGGGRTGSYQPQHFGDGTRLSIL.

The chain joins TRBV7-9 to TRBJ2-7, with 11 positions matching TRBD2. Germline V CDR1 and CDR2: SEHNR, FQNEAQ (reference sequence). The junction had 4 bases not matched to a gene; V was cut back by 5 bases and J by 4 bases. CDR3 length equals 14 residues. The CDR3 sequence is CASSKLAGEYEQYF. DNA of the CDR3: TGTGCCAGCAGCAAACTAGCGGGGGAATACGAGCAGTACTTC.

This clone occurred a few times. This rearrangement joins TRBV7-6 to TRBJ1-2, with 9 bases fitting TRBD1. The CDR3 length is 15 residues. V was clipped by 2 bases and J by 7 bases; unmatched bases: 8. CDR1 and CDR2 from the germline V gene are SGHVS and FNYEAQ. The CDR3: CASSLSAGTGSGYTF. CDR3 sequence (DNA): TGTGCCAGCAGCTTATCAGCCGGGACAGGGTCTGGCTACACCTTC.

The genes are TRBV6-5 and TRBJ2-3; maybe TRBD2 (5 bases). V was trimmed by 8 bases and J by 3 bases, leaving 15 bases between them. The V gene's germline CDR1 is MNHEY and CDR2 SVGAGI. The CDR3 is made up of 14 amino acids. The CDR3 nucleotides are TGTGCCAGCCGGATCGGGATTTTGACAGATACGCAGTATTTT. Its protein product is CASRIGILTDTQYF.

The rearrangement links TRBV5-1 to TRBJ1-4; D unresolved. The germline V and J ends were trimmed by 3 bases and 0 bases, with 9 bases remaining between them. This CDR3 contains 15 residues. From germline, CDR1 is SGHRS and CDR2 YFSETQ. In DNA form, the CDR3 reads TGCGCCAGCAGCTCGGGCGGGACAACTAATGAAAAACTGTTTTTT. Translated: CASSSGGTTNEKLFF.

V is TRBV2 and J is TRBJ2-1, with D unresolved. Trimming removed 6 bases at V and 10 bases at J, with 13 bases between. The CDR3 spans 12 residues. Germline loops: CDR1 SNHLY, CDR2 FYNNEI. CDR3 loop: CASRPTIYEQFF. CDR3 DNA: TGTGCCAGCAGACCTACGATATACGAGCAGTTCTTC.

CDR3 residues: CASSLGLAGSRPDTQYF. In nucleotides, the CDR3 is TGTGCCAGCAGCTTGGGACTAGCGGGGAGTCGGCCAGATACGCAGTATTTT. This sequence joins TRBV5-4 and TRBJ2-3, with 11 nucleotides matching TRBD2. The CDR3 covers 17 residues. J gave up 4 bases and V 0 bases, and 7 bases lay outside the gene matches. Germline V CDR1 and CDR2: SGHNT, YYREEE (reference sequence).